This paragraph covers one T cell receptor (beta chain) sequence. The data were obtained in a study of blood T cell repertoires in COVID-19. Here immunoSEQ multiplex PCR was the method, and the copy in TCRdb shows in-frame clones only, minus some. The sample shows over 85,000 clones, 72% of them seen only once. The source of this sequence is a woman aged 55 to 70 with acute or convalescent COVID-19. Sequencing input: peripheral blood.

The CDR3: CASSLNPSGGWGAKNIQYF. The CDR3 nucleotides read TGTGCCAGCAGCTTAAATCCTAGCGGGGGCTGGGGAGCCAAAAACATTCAGTACTTC. The V call is TRBV7-2, the J call TRBJ2-4; 10 bases line up with TRBD2. The trim removed 2 bases at V and 0 bases at J, leaving 10 bases unmatched. Germline-derived CDR1 and CDR2 are SGHTA and FQGNSA. The CDR3 consists of 19 residues.